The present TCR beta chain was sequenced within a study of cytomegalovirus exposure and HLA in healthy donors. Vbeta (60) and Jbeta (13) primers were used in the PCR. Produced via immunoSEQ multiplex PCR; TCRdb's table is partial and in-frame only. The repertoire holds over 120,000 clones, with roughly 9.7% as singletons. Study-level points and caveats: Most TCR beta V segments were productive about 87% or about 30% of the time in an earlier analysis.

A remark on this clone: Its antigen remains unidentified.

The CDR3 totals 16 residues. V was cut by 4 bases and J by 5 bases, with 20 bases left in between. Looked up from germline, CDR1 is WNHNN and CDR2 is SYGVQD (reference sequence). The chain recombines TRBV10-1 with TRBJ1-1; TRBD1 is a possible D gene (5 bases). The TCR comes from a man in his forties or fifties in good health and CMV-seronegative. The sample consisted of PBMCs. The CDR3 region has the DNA TGCGCCAGCAGTGGGTGGGATAGGGGCATGGGGACTGAAGCTTTCTTT. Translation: CASSGWDRGMGTEAFF.